The 20 T cell receptor beta chains presented below share a single source sample, sequenced in a study of T and B cells in COVID-19 patients. Multiplex PCR with BIOMED2 TRB-A/B primer pools amplified TRB rearrangements. One entry per CDR3 protein results from TCRdb running MiXCR on the multiplex PCR reads. Of thousands of distinct CDR3 sequences in the sample, 33% were seen once. TRB was amplified from approximately 250-480 ng of blood genomic DNA. The sample was blood. The receptors come from a human donor with active COVID-19.

This chain joins TRBV12-3 or TRBV12-4 and TRBJ1-5; D is undetermined. V dropped 1 base and J dropped 3 bases, with 10 bases sitting between them. There are 15 residues in the CDR3. In nucleotides, the CDR3 is TGTGCCAGCAGTTTAGGGACGCACCCCAATCAGCCCCAGCATTTT. Its translation: CASSLGTHPNQPQHF.

In nucleotides, the CDR3 is TGTGCCACCAGTGCCTCACTAGCGGGTTACAATGAGCAGTTCTTC. Translation gives CATSASLAGYNEQFF. The rearrangement uses TRBV24-1 and TRBJ2-1, with 9 bases fitting TRBD2. This CDR3 has 15 residues. Germline V gene sequence: CDR1 KGHDR, CDR2 SFDVKD. Unmatched junction bases numbered 5, after V lost 5 bases and J lost 4 bases.

The V gene is TRBV7-9, the J gene TRBJ2-1, with D possibly matching TRBD1 (5 bases). The germline CDR1 and CDR2 sequences are SEHNR and FQNEAQ (reference sequence). The CDR3 loop spans 16 amino acids. The ends were cut back, 5 bases at V and 4 bases at J, with 18 bases in the middle. The CDR3 loop reads CASSPLGVNNYNEQFF. CDR3 nucleotide sequence: TGTGCCAGCAGCCCCTTAGGGGTGAATAATTACAATGAGCAGTTCTTC.

The chain recombines TRBV7-9 with TRBJ2-1; D is perhaps TRBD1 (5 bases). Trimming pared 7 bases from V and 9 bases from J, leaving 22 bases between. Per the germline V gene, CDR1 is SEHNR and CDR2 is FQNEAQ (reference sequence). This CDR3 comprises 15 residues. The CDR3 DNA reads TGTGCCAGCACCGCAGACAGAACGGCCCCTTCTGAGCAGTTCTTC. Its protein product is CASTADRTAPSEQFF. Variable domain in full (rest from reference TRBV7-9 and TRBJ2-1): DTGVSQNPRHKITKRGQNVTFRCDPISEHNRLYWYRQTLGQGPEFLTYFQNEAQLEKSRLLSDRFSAERPKGSFSTLEIQRTEQGDSAMYLCASTADRTAPSEQFFGPGTRLTVL.

A few counts support this clonotype. The chain links TRBV6-5 to TRBJ1-4; 7 positions agree with TRBD1. Germline assignment: CDR1 MNHEY and CDR2 SVGAGI. This CDR3 has 13 amino acids. After removal of 5 bases from V and 5 bases from J, the junction contained 2 bases not matched to a gene. The CDR3 reads CASSPGQNEKLFF. The CDR3 coding sequence is TGTGCCAGCAGTCCGGGACAGAATGAAAAACTGTTTTTT.

As for this clonotype: The junction does not match germline at one end; this may be a read error. This chain uses TRBV5-3 with TRBJ2-7; maybe TRBD2 (6 bases). TRBV5-3 is designated an ORF whose function remains uncertain. This CDR3 region has 15 residues. The CDR3 nucleotides are TGCGCCAGCAGCCTGAGAACTGCGGGGTCCTACGAGCAGTACTTC. Protein sequence: CASSLRTAGSYEQYF.

V and J are TRBV24-1 and TRBJ2-1, with 10 bases that match TRBD1. The CDR3 loop spans 15 amino acids. The junction had 13 bases not matched to a gene; V was cut back by 9 bases and J by 9 bases. CDR1 and CDR2 from the germline V gene are KGHDR and SFDVKD. CDR3 DNA sequence: TGTGCCACCGGCGCCCGGGACAGGGGTGCGGCTGAGCAGTTCTTC. Its translation is CATGARDRGAAEQFF.

This clonotype was seen only a few times. The rearrangement joins TRBV19 to TRBJ1-1; D unresolved. The CDR3 length is 13 residues. CDR1 and CDR2 (germline): LNHDA, SQIVND (reference sequence). With 3 bases removed from V and 0 bases from J, the gap between germline ends came to 5 bases. The CDR3 here is CASSINMNTEAFF. The CDR3 DNA reads as TGTGCCAGTAGTATTAACATGAACACTGAAGCTTTCTTT.

This sequence joins TRBV5-1 and TRBJ2-1, with 7 bases identical to TRBD2. V gave up 3 bases and J gave up 5 bases; unmatched junction bases: 11. The CDR3 contains 16 residues. The germline CDR1 and CDR2 sequences are SGHRS and YFSETQ. The CDR3 here is CASSSTGGRENNEQFF. CDR3 bases: TGCGCCAGCAGCTCCACTGGCGGGAGAGAGAACAATGAGCAGTTCTTC.

This chain uses TRBV12-3 or TRBV12-4 with TRBJ2-1; no clear D gene. The CDR3 consists of 14 residues. V was trimmed by 6 bases and J by 8 bases, leaving 17 bases between them. The CDR3 protein is CASRTWMGRDEQFF. CDR3 nucleotides: TGTGCCAGCAGAACTTGGATGGGAAGGGATGAGCAGTTCTTC.

This clonotype was observed a few times. In DNA form, the CDR3 reads TGTGCCAGCAGCTTGAGGTTTACAGGAGTCACCGGGGAGCTGTTTTTT. Translation gives CASSLRFTGVTGELFF. This chain uses TRBV5-6 with TRBJ2-2; D is possibly TRBD1 (5 bases). The CDR3 runs to 16 residues. Germline lookup yields CDR1 SGHDT and CDR2 YYEEEE. V was trimmed by 1 base and J by 4 bases, leaving 14 bases between them. Full variable domain (outside the CDR3, taken from reference TRBV5-6 and TRBJ2-2): DAGVTQSPTHLIKTRGQQVTLRCSPKSGHDTVSWYQQALGQGPQFIFQYYEEEERQRGNFPDRFSGHQFPNYSSELNVNALLLGDSALYLCASSLRFTGVTGELFFGEGSRLTVL.

The rearrangement links TRBV7-2 to TRBJ1-4; 8 bases match TRBD1. The CDR3 consists of 14 residues. Germline CDR1 reads SGHTA; CDR2 reads FQGNSA. Trimming took 6 bases from V and 5 from J; bases not matched to a gene: 5. CDR3 nucleotide sequence: TGTGCCAGCAGACGAGACAGGGGCAATGAAAAACTGTTTTTT. It codes for CASRRDRGNEKLFF.

This sequence joins TRBV19 and TRBJ1-5; D might be TRBD1 (6 bases). Germline loops: CDR1 LNHDA, CDR2 SQIVND (reference sequence). CDR3 length: 13 residues. With 10 bases removed from V and 1 base from J, the gap between germline ends came to 11 bases. This CDR3 is CATTGTSNQPQHF. In DNA form, the CDR3 reads TGTGCCACGACAGGTACGAGCAATCAGCCCCAGCATTTT.

This clonotype was found a few times. The CDR3 sequence: CASSPETSRGYTF. The DNA of the CDR3 is TGTGCCTCGTCTCCGGAAACATCAAGAGGCTACACCTTC. The gene calls are TRBV30 and TRBJ1-2; the D is unclear. Trimming took off 7 bases at V and 8 bases at J, with 20 bases between the two ends. There are 13 residues in the CDR3. The germline V gene has CDR1 GTSNPN and CDR2 SVGIG (reference sequence).

Only a few counts were recorded for this clonotype. V usage is TRBV30 and J usage is TRBJ1-5, with a weak D call TRBD1 (5 bases). CDR1 is GTSNPN, CDR2 SVGIG, per germline (reference sequence). The CDR3 runs to 15 residues. V lost 2 bases to trimming and J lost 9 bases, with 20 bases between them. In DNA form, the CDR3 reads TGTGCCTGGAGTCGCACCGGGACCTCGAGCAGGCCCCAGCATTTT. This sequence encodes CAWSRTGTSSRPQHF.

The chain combines TRBV5-5 with TRBJ1-4, with D unresolved. The CDR3 runs to 14 residues. The V and J ends lost 0 bases and 6 bases respectively, with 9 bases between them. Per germline, CDR1 SGHKS and CDR2 YYEKEE (reference sequence). The CDR3 protein is CASSLVGRDEKLFF. DNA of the CDR3: TGTGCCAGCAGCTTGGTTGGGCGTGATGAAAAACTGTTTTTT. Based on the CDR3 plus reference TRBV5-5 and TRBJ1-4, the full variable domain is DAGVTQSPTHLIKTRGQQVTLRCSPISGHKSVSWYQQVLGQGPQFIFQYYEKEERGRGNFPDRFSARQFPNYSSELNVNALLLGDSALYLCASSLVGRDEKLFFGSGTQLSVL.

The rearrangement joins TRBV7-2 to TRBJ2-2; TRBD2 agrees at 10 bases. CDR1 is SGHTA and CDR2 is FQGNSA in the germline V gene. The CDR3 is 16 residues long. V lost 4 bases and J lost 5; bases outside the gene matches: 7. The CDR3: CASSSSGRAVTGELFF. The CDR3 DNA reads TGTGCCAGCAGCTCGAGCGGGAGGGCCGTAACCGGGGAGCTGTTTTTT.

This clonotype occurred a few times. CDR3 nucleotides: TGTGCCAGTAGTTCTGTTGGGGGCACAGATACGCAGTATTTT. It yields the protein CASSSVGGTDTQYF. The J gene is TRBJ2-3, the V gene TRBV19; no clear D. The V end was cut by 5 bases, the J end by 1 base, with 10 bases between. From germline, CDR1 is LNHDA and CDR2 SQIVND (reference sequence). This CDR3 is 14 amino acids long.

The J gene is TRBJ1-4, the V gene TRBV27, with D maybe TRBD1 (5 bases). The CDR3 is 14 residues long. The V end was cut by 6 bases, the J end by 4 bases, with 12 bases between. The germline V gene has CDR1 MNHEY and CDR2 SMNVEV (reference sequence). For the CDR3, the DNA is TGTGCCAGCAGCCAAGACAGAAATAATGAAAAACTGTTTTTT. It codes for CASSQDRNNEKLFF.

V is TRBV5-4 and J is TRBJ2-1; a possible D gene is TRBD2 (7 bases). Trimming took 4 bases from V and 2 from J, leaving 13 bases between them. The CDR3 covers 15 residues. CDR1 and CDR2 (germline): SGHNT, YYREEE (reference sequence). The CDR3 DNA is TGTGCCAGCAGCGCCGAGGGGGGGGCCTACAATGAGCAGTTCTTC. This sequence encodes CASSAEGGAYNEQFF. The complete variable domain, with remaining parts taken from reference TRBV5-4 and TRBJ2-1, reads ETGVTQSPTHLIKTRGQQVTLRCSSQSGHNTVSWYQQALGQGPQFIFQYYREEENGRGNFPPRFSGLQFPNYSSELNVNALELDDSALYLCASSAEGGAYNEQFFGPGTRLTVL.